Listed below are T cell receptor beta chains from one sample, sequenced in a study of T cell repertoires in cytomegalovirus infection. Antigens for these TCRs are unknown. TCRdb ran MiXCR on the reads and lists one entry per CDR3 protein. The data show about half a million distinct CDR3 sequences, approximately 40% seen once. Sequenced material: cultured PBMCs, taken from culture after CMV antigen stimulation. The receptors here all came from a human donor in good health (CMV status not recorded). Some clones in this sample may be carry-over from other donors' samples. Each CDR3 is given with its conserved first and last residue. Each record gives: CDR3 DNA, CDR3 protein, V gene, J gene, clone size, D gene. The D gene is left open where the match is weak. Expanded clones get a size class; other rows say once, few or many, or leave the size out.

cdr3_nt: TGTGCCAGCAGCCCCGGACCTACCTACGAGCAGTACTTC
cdr3_aa: CASSPGPTYEQYF
v_call: TRBV5-6
j_call: TRBJ2-7
clone_size: many
d_call: -

cdr3_nt: TGTGCCAGCAGCTTTGACGGCTGGAGCTCCTACGAGCAGTACTTC
cdr3_aa: CASSFDGWSSYEQYF
v_call: TRBV7-2
j_call: TRBJ2-7
clone_size: -
d_call: -

cdr3_nt: TGTGCCAGCAGTCCCGACAGGGGGCACCCCACAGATACGCAGTATTTT
cdr3_aa: CASSPDRGHPTDTQYF
v_call: TRBV27
j_call: TRBJ2-3
clone_size: -
d_call: TRBD1

cdr3_nt: TGTGCCAGCAGTTTTGGATGGGACACAGATACGCAGTATTTT
cdr3_aa: CASSFGWDTDTQYF
v_call: TRBV12-3/TRBV12-4
j_call: TRBJ2-3
clone_size: -
d_call: -

cdr3_nt: TGTGCCAGCAGCTTTATATCCAGAGGAGAGACCCAGTACTTC
cdr3_aa: CASSFISRGETQYF
v_call: TRBV7-6
j_call: TRBJ2-5
clone_size: -
d_call: -

cdr3_nt: TGTGCCAGCACCGCGGACACGGGCTACGAGCAGTACTTC
cdr3_aa: CASTADTGYEQYF
v_call: TRBV12-3/TRBV12-4
j_call: TRBJ2-7
clone_size: -
d_call: -

cdr3_nt: TGTGCCAGTAGCGGAATAGTTGGTGCATCCTACGAGCAGTACTTC
cdr3_aa: CASSGIVGASYEQYF
v_call: TRBV19
j_call: TRBJ2-7
clone_size: -
d_call: -

cdr3_nt: TGCAGTGCTCGTACTAGCGGAAGCACAGATACGCAGTATTTT
cdr3_aa: CSARTSGSTDTQYF
v_call: TRBV20-1
j_call: TRBJ2-3
clone_size: few
d_call: TRBD2

cdr3_nt: TGTGCCAGCAGCCAAGGGGGGAAACTCTACGAGCAGTACTTC
cdr3_aa: CASSQGGKLYEQYF
v_call: TRBV4-2
j_call: TRBJ2-7
clone_size: -
d_call: -

cdr3_nt: TGTGCCAGCACTGGGTTTAGGATTAGCGATGAGCAGTTCTTC
cdr3_aa: CASTGFRISDEQFF
v_call: TRBV6-1
j_call: TRBJ2-1
clone_size: -
d_call: -

cdr3_nt: TGTGCCAGCAGCCAACAGGGGGTCGATCACGAGCAGTACTTC
cdr3_aa: CASSQQGVDHEQYF
v_call: TRBV7-2
j_call: TRBJ2-7
clone_size: -
d_call: TRBD1

cdr3_nt: TGTGCCAGCAGCTTCAAATCGGGCCCGCACGCTGAAGCTTTCTTT
cdr3_aa: CASSFKSGPHAEAFF
v_call: TRBV7-2
j_call: TRBJ1-1
clone_size: -
d_call: -

cdr3_nt: TGCGCCAGCAAGATCCTGGGGGACACCGGGGAGCTGTTTTTT
cdr3_aa: CASKILGDTGELFF
v_call: TRBV5-1
j_call: TRBJ2-2
clone_size: -
d_call: -

cdr3_nt: TGTGCCAGCAGCAAACCGGGACCACACAATGAGCAGTTCTTC
cdr3_aa: CASSKPGPHNEQFF
v_call: TRBV7-9
j_call: TRBJ2-1
clone_size: -
d_call: -

cdr3_nt: TGCAGTGCAAGGGAACAGGGGGCACGTCGTATTTCACCCCTCCACTTT
cdr3_aa: CSAREQGARRISPLHF
v_call: TRBV20-1
j_call: TRBJ1-6
clone_size: few
d_call: TRBD1

cdr3_nt: TGTGCCAGCAGCTTGAGCAGGGGAGGCACCGGGGAGCTGTTTTTT
cdr3_aa: CASSLSRGGTGELFF
v_call: TRBV11-3
j_call: TRBJ2-2
clone_size: few
d_call: -

cdr3_nt: TGTGCCAGCAGCCTACCCGGCCTTGGCTCTGGAAACACCATATATTTT
cdr3_aa: CASSLPGLGSGNTIYF
v_call: TRBV7-9
j_call: TRBJ1-3
clone_size: -
d_call: -

cdr3_nt: TGTGCCAGCACCCCGGACAGGGGACTTCAGCCCCAGCATTTT
cdr3_aa: CASTPDRGLQPQHF
v_call: TRBV6-1
j_call: TRBJ1-5
clone_size: -
d_call: TRBD1

cdr3_nt: TGCAGATTCCGCGGGACTACCTACAATGAGCAGTTCTTC
cdr3_aa: CRFRGTTYNEQFF
v_call: TRBV29-1
j_call: TRBJ2-1
clone_size: -
d_call: TRBD2

cdr3_nt: TGTGCCAGCAGTGAAGGGCCCACCACAGATACGCAGTATTTT
cdr3_aa: CASSEGPTTDTQYF
v_call: TRBV6-2/TRBV6-3
j_call: TRBJ2-3
clone_size: -
d_call: -

cdr3_nt: TGCAGCGTTGAAGGGGCAGGGGAGGTAGATACGCAGTATTTT
cdr3_aa: CSVEGAGEVDTQYF
v_call: TRBV29-1
j_call: TRBJ2-3
clone_size: once
d_call: -

cdr3_nt: TGTGCCAGCTCACCGATCAGGGGGGCGAACACTGAAGCTTTCTTT
cdr3_aa: CASSPIRGANTEAFF
v_call: TRBV18
j_call: TRBJ1-1
clone_size: -
d_call: TRBD1

cdr3_nt: TGTGCCAGCAGCGTAGCAGAAAACTACGAGCAGTACTTC
cdr3_aa: CASSVAENYEQYF
v_call: TRBV7-8
j_call: TRBJ2-7
clone_size: -
d_call: -

cdr3_nt: TGTGCCAGCACTCCCCCCTTACAGATCTCTGGGGCCAACGTCCTGACTTTC
cdr3_aa: CASTPPLQISGANVLTF
v_call: TRBV7-6
j_call: TRBJ2-6
clone_size: -
d_call: -

cdr3_nt: TGTGCCAGCAGCCGATGGACAGGGCCCTACAATGAGCAGTTCTTC
cdr3_aa: CASSRWTGPYNEQFF
v_call: TRBV7-2
j_call: TRBJ2-1
clone_size: few
d_call: TRBD1

cdr3_nt: TGTGCCAGCAGCTTTACGCAGGGGAACTATGGCTACACCTTC
cdr3_aa: CASSFTQGNYGYTF
v_call: TRBV7-2
j_call: TRBJ1-2
clone_size: -
d_call: -

cdr3_nt: TGTGCCAGCAGTTTCAGGATTGGGAGCGCTCAAGAGACCCAGTACTTC
cdr3_aa: CASSFRIGSAQETQYF
v_call: TRBV12-3/TRBV12-4
j_call: TRBJ2-5
clone_size: -
d_call: -

cdr3_nt: TGCGCCAGCAGCCAAGATCCGGACACGAGCACAGATACGCAGTATTTT
cdr3_aa: CASSQDPDTSTDTQYF
v_call: TRBV4-3
j_call: TRBJ2-3
clone_size: -
d_call: -

cdr3_nt: TGTGCCAGCAGCCCTCGAGGCCACGAGCAGTACTTC
cdr3_aa: CASSPRGHEQYF
v_call: TRBV27
j_call: TRBJ2-7
clone_size: few
d_call: -

cdr3_nt: TGTGCCAGCAGCCAAATAGCGGGGAACACCGGGGAGCTGTTTTTT
cdr3_aa: CASSQIAGNTGELFF
v_call: TRBV7-6
j_call: TRBJ2-2
clone_size: -
d_call: TRBD2

cdr3_nt: TGTGCCAGCAGCTCCGACCGAGATACGCAGTATTTT
cdr3_aa: CASSSDRDTQYF
v_call: TRBV7-6
j_call: TRBJ2-3
clone_size: many
d_call: -

cdr3_nt: TGTGCCAGCAGTTTGGGGACAGGGGACCCCAATGAGCAGTTCTTC
cdr3_aa: CASSLGTGDPNEQFF
v_call: TRBV28
j_call: TRBJ2-1
clone_size: -
d_call: TRBD1

cdr3_nt: TGTGCCAGCAGCCGACCCCGGGAGTTCCAGCATTTT
cdr3_aa: CASSRPREFQHF
v_call: TRBV6-2/TRBV6-3
j_call: TRBJ1-5
clone_size: -
d_call: -

cdr3_nt: TGTGCCAGCAGTCCCAGGGGTGAGAAACTGTTTTTT
cdr3_aa: CASSPRGEKLFF
v_call: TRBV12-3/TRBV12-4
j_call: TRBJ1-4
clone_size: many
d_call: -

cdr3_nt: TGTGCCAGCAGCTTAGCGGGCGGGGTCGACGAGCAGTACTTC
cdr3_aa: CASSLAGGVDEQYF
v_call: TRBV7-8
j_call: TRBJ2-7
clone_size: -
d_call: -

cdr3_nt: TGTGCCAGCAGTCCCACCGGCGGGGGGCACGCATTCCTCGCAGATACGCAGTATTTT
cdr3_aa: CASSPTGGGHAFLADTQYF
v_call: TRBV12-3/TRBV12-4
j_call: TRBJ2-3
clone_size: -
d_call: TRBD2

cdr3_nt: TGTGCCAGTAGTATAGACTCCTTCGGAGAGACCCAGTACTTC
cdr3_aa: CASSIDSFGETQYF
v_call: TRBV19
j_call: TRBJ2-5
clone_size: -
d_call: -

cdr3_nt: TGTGCCAGCCGCTTCGGGGGTGTTAGTAACACCGGGGAGCTGTTTTTT
cdr3_aa: CASRFGGVSNTGELFF
v_call: TRBV5-4
j_call: TRBJ2-2
clone_size: -
d_call: -

cdr3_nt: TGTGCCATCCCAAGAGGGGTAAATGGCTACACCTTC
cdr3_aa: CAIPRGVNGYTF
v_call: TRBV7-9
j_call: TRBJ1-2
clone_size: few
d_call: -

cdr3_nt: TGTGCCAGCAGCGCCTTGGGGAGACTAGCGCCTACTCTAAACATTCAGTACTTC
cdr3_aa: CASSALGRLAPTLNIQYF
v_call: TRBV7-8
j_call: TRBJ2-4
clone_size: few
d_call: TRBD2

cdr3_nt: TGTGCCAGCAGCTTCACAGGGCACACTGAAGCTTTCTTT
cdr3_aa: CASSFTGHTEAFF
v_call: TRBV7-2
j_call: TRBJ1-1
clone_size: few
d_call: -

cdr3_nt: TGTGCCAGCACCCAAAGGGCAGGTACTTACAATGAGCAGTTCTTC
cdr3_aa: CASTQRAGTYNEQFF
v_call: TRBV7-2
j_call: TRBJ2-1
clone_size: many
d_call: -

cdr3_nt: TGTGCCAGCAGTGCGGACAGGGTCGAGCAGTACTTC
cdr3_aa: CASSADRVEQYF
v_call: TRBV6-6
j_call: TRBJ2-7
clone_size: -
d_call: TRBD1

cdr3_nt: TGTGCCAGCAGCTTAATGGGGCGAGTAGGGCTCGCTTTCTTT
cdr3_aa: CASSLMGRVGLAFF
v_call: TRBV7-2
j_call: TRBJ1-1
clone_size: many
d_call: -

cdr3_nt: TGCGCCAGCAGCCAAGAGAGGGTGTCCTACGAGCAGTACTTC
cdr3_aa: CASSQERVSYEQYF
v_call: TRBV4-1
j_call: TRBJ2-7
clone_size: -
d_call: -

cdr3_nt: TGTGCCATCAGTGAGGATGGGGCTGGGGCCAACGTCCTGACTTTC
cdr3_aa: CAISEDGAGANVLTF
v_call: TRBV10-3
j_call: TRBJ2-6
clone_size: -
d_call: -

cdr3_nt: TGTGCCAGCAGCTCGATTCTGGATTCACCCCTCCACTTT
cdr3_aa: CASSSILDSPLHF
v_call: TRBV2
j_call: TRBJ1-6
clone_size: -
d_call: -

cdr3_nt: TGTGCCAGCAGTCTCTTCTGGGGGCGCGAGACCCAGTACTTC
cdr3_aa: CASSLFWGRETQYF
v_call: TRBV6-1
j_call: TRBJ2-5
clone_size: -
d_call: -

cdr3_nt: TGTGCCAGTAGCTCCCTCGGCGGGGGGGCCTCCGAGCAGTACTTC
cdr3_aa: CASSSLGGGASEQYF
v_call: TRBV19
j_call: TRBJ2-7
clone_size: -
d_call: TRBD2

cdr3_nt: TGTGCCAGCAGCAGACAGGGGGCGGGCACCGGGGAGCTGTTTTTT
cdr3_aa: CASSRQGAGTGELFF
v_call: TRBV7-2
j_call: TRBJ2-2
clone_size: -
d_call: TRBD1

cdr3_nt: TGCAGTGTTCCTCTGGGGGGGGGCAGGAGCAATCAGCCCCAGCATTTT
cdr3_aa: CSVPLGGGRSNQPQHF
v_call: TRBV20-1
j_call: TRBJ1-5
clone_size: -
d_call: -

cdr3_nt: TGTGCCAGCAGCTCCGGGGGACTAGCGGGTAATTTTCGGGATGAGCAGTTCTTC
cdr3_aa: CASSSGGLAGNFRDEQFF
v_call: TRBV7-2
j_call: TRBJ2-1
clone_size: few
d_call: TRBD2

cdr3_nt: TGTGCCAGCGAGAAAGAGACAGGCACCGGGGAGCTGTTTTTT
cdr3_aa: CASEKETGTGELFF
v_call: TRBV12-3/TRBV12-4
j_call: TRBJ2-2
clone_size: -
d_call: -

cdr3_nt: TGTGCCAGCTTCTCCGAGGCAGTCTCCTACAATGAGCAGTTCTTC
cdr3_aa: CASFSEAVSYNEQFF
v_call: TRBV6-2/TRBV6-3
j_call: TRBJ2-1
clone_size: -
d_call: -

cdr3_nt: TGTGCCAGCAGCTTAGTGGCAGGGGGCCCATCGGAGACCCAGTACTTC
cdr3_aa: CASSLVAGGPSETQYF
v_call: TRBV7-2
j_call: TRBJ2-5
clone_size: few
d_call: TRBD1